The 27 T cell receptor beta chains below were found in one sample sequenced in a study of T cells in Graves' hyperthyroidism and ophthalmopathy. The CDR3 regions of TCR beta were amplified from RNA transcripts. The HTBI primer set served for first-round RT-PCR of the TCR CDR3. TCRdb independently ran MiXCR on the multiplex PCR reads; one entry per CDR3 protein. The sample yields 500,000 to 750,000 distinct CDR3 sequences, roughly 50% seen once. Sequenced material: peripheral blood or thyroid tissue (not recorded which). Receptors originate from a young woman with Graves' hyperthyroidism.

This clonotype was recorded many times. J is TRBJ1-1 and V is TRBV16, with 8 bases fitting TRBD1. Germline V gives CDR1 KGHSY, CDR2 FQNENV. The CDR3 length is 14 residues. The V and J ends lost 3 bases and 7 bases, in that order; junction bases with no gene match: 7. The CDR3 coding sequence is TGTGCCAGCAGCCATTCAGGGGGCCGGGGTGAAGCTTTCTTT. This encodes CASSHSGGRGEAFF.

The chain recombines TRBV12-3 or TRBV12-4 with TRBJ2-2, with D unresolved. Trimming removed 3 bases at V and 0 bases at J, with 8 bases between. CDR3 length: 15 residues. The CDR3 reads CASSFFRANTGELFF. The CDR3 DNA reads TGTGCCAGCAGTTTTTTTCGAGCGAACACCGGGGAGCTGTTTTTT.

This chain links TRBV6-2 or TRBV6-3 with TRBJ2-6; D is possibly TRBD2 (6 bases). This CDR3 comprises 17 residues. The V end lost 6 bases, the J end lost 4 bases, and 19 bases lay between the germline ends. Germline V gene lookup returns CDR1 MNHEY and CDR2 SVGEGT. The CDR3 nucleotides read TGTGCCAGCAGACGGGGGAAGGTGGACACCGGGGCCAACGTCCTGACTTTC. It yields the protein CASRRGKVDTGANVLTF.

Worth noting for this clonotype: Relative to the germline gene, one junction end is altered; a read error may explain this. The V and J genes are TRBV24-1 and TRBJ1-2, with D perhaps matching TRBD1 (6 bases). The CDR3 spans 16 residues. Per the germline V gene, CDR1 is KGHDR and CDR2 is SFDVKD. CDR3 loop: CASSGGDRNLNYGYTF. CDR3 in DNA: TGTGCCAGCAGTGGGGGCGACAGAAACCTTAACTATGGCTACACCTTC.

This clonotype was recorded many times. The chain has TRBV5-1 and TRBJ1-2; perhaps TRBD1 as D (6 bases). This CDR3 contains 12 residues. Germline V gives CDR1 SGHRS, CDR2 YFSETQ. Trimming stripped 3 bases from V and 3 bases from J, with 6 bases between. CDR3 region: CASSYRDYGYTF. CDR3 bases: TGCGCCAGCAGCTACAGGGACTATGGCTACACCTTC.

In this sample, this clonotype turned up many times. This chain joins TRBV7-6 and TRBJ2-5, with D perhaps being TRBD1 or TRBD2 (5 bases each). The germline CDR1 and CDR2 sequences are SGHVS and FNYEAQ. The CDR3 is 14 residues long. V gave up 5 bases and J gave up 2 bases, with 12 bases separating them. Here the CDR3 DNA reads TGTGCCAGCAGCCAGTGGGGGAAACAAGAGACCCAGTACTTC. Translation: CASSQWGKQETQYF.

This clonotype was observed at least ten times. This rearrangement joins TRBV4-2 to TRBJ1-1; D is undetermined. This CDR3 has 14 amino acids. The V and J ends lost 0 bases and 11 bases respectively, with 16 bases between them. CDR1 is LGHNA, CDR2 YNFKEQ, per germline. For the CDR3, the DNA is TGTGCCAGCAGCCAAGATCAGAGCGCTCAACGGGCTTTCTTT. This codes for CASSQDQSAQRAFF.

CDR3 in DNA: TGTGCCAGCAGACCGGGACCTCAGCAGGGTGAGCAGTTCTTC. Its protein is CASRPGPQQGEQFF. The V gene is TRBV7-3, the J gene TRBJ2-7; D possibly matches TRBD1 or TRBD2 (5 bases each). The DNA end is more similar to TRBJ2-1, so the J call may be wrong. This CDR3 region has 14 residues. Germline CDR1 SGHTA, CDR2 FQGTGA.

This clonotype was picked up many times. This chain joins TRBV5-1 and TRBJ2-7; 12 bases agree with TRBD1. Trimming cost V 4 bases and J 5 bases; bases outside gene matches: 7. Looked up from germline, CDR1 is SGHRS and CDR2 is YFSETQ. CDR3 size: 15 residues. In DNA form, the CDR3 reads TGCGCCAGCAGCCCTGGGACAGGGGGCATCGACGAGCAGTACTTC. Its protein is CASSPGTGGIDEQYF.

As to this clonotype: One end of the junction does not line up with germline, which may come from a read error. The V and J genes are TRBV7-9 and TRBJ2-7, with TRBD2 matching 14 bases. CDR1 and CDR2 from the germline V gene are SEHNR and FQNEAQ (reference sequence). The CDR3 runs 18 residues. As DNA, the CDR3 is TGCGCCAGCAGCCCACTCGGACTAGCGGGAGGATCCCTAAGGGAGCAGTACTTC. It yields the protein CASSPLGLAGGSLREQYF.

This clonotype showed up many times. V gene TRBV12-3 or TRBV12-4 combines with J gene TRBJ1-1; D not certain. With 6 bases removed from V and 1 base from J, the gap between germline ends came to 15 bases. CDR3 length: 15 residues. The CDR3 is CASRRKGLTNTEAFF. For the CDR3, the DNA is TGTGCCAGCAGAAGGAAGGGCTTAACGAACACTGAAGCTTTCTTT.

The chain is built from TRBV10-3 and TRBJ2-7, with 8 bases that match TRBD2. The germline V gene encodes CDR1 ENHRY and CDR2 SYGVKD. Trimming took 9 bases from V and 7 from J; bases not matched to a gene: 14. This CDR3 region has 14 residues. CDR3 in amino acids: CAISGTRDANEQYF. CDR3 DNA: TGTGCCATTAGCGGGACTAGGGACGCCAATGAGCAGTACTTC.

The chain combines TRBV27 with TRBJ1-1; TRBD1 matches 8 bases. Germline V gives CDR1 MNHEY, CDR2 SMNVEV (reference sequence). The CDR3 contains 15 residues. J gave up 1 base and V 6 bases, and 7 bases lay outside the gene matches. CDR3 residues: CASRRQGYENTEAFF. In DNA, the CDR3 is TGTGCCAGCAGGCGACAGGGGTACGAGAACACTGAAGCTTTCTTT.

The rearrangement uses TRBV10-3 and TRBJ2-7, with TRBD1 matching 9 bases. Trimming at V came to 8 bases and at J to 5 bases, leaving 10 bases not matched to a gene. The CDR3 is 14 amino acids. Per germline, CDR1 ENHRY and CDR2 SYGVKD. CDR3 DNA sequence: TGTGCCATCCCCGCCAGGGACAGGGACGACGAGCAGTACTTC. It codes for CAIPARDRDDEQYF.

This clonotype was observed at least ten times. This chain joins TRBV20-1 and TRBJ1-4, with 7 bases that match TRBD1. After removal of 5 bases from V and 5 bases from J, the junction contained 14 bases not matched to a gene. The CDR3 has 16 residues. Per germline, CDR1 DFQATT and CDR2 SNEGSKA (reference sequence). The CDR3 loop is CSASMVPGQSNEKLFF. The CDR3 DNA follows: TGCAGTGCTTCAATGGTTCCGGGACAGTCGAATGAAAAACTGTTTTTT.

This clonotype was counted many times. The CDR3 region has the DNA TGCAGTGCTAGTCTACCCCGGGACACCCGAGGGGCCCAGCATTTT. As protein: CSASLPRDTRGAQHF. The chain employs TRBV20-1 and TRBJ1-5; tentative D call: TRBD1 (6 bases). Germline lookup yields CDR1 DFQATT and CDR2 SNEGSKA (reference sequence). V was trimmed by 3 bases and J by 11 bases, leaving 23 bases between them. The CDR3 is made up of 15 amino acids.

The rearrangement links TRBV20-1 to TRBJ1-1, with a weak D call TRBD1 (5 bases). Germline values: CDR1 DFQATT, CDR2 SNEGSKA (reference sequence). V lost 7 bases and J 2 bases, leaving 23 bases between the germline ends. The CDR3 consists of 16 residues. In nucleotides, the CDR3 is TGCAGTGTGAGTGCGGGGGGACTAGCGGGAAACACTGAAGCTTTCTTT. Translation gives CSVSAGGLAGNTEAFF.

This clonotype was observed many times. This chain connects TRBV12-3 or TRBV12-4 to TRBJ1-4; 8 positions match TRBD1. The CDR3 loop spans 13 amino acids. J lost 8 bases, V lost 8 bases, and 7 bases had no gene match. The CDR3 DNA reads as TGTGCCAGCCGCACAGGGGGGGGAGAAAAACTGTTTTTT. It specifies CASRTGGGEKLFF.

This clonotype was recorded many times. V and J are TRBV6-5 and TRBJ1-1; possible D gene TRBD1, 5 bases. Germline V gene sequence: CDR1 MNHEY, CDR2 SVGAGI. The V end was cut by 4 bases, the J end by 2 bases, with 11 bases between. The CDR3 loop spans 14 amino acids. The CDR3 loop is CASSFGTENTEAFF. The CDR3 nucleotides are TGTGCCAGCAGTTTCGGGACGGAAAACACTGAAGCTTTCTTT.

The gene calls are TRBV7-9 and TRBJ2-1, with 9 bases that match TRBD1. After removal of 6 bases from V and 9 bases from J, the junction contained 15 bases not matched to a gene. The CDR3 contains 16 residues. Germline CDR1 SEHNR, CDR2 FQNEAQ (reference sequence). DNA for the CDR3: TGTGCCAGCAGTTTTACCGGGACAGGGAGGTCGGGTGAGCAGTTCTTC. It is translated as CASSFTGTGRSGEQFF.

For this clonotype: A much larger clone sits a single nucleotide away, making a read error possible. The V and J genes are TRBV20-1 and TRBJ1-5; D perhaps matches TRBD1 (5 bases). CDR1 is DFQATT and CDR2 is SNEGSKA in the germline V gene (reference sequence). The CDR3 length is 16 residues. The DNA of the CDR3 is TGCAGTGCCACGGGGCGGGGGTTCGATAGCAATCGGCCCCAGCATTTT. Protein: CSATGRGFDSNRPQHF.

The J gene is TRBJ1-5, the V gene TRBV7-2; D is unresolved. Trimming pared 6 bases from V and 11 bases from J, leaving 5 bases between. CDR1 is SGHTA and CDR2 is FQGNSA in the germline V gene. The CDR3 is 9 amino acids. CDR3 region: CASSFTQHF. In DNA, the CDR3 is TGTGCCAGCAGTTTCACCCAGCATTTT.

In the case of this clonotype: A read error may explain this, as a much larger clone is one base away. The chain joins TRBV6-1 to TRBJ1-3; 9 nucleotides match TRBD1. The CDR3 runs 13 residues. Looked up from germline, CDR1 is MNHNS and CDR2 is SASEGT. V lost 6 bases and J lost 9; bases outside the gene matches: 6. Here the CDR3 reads CASRGQGTGTIYF. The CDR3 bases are TGTGCCAGCAGAGGACAGGGGACGGGCACCATATATTTT.

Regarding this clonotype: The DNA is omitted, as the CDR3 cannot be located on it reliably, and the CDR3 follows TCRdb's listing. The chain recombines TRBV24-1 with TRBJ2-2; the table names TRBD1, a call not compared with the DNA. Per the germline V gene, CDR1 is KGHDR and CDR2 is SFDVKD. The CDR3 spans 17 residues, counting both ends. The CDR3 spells CATSDGRDRQFFGELFF.

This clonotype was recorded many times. The CDR3 reads CASSPTGVVEQYF. CDR3 nucleotides: TGTGCCAGCAGCCCGACAGGGGTAGTCGAGCAGTACTTC. The J gene is TRBJ2-7, the V gene TRBV13, with 8 bases identical to TRBD1. The trim removed 5 bases at V and 6 bases at J, leaving 6 bases unmatched. Germline-derived CDR1 and CDR2 are PRHDT and FYEKMQ (reference sequence). The CDR3 covers 13 residues.

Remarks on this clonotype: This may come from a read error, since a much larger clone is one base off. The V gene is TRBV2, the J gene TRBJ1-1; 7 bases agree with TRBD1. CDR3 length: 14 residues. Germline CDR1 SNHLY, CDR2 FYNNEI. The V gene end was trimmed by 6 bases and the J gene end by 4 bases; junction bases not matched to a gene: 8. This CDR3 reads CASRSDRDRTEAFF. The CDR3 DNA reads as TGTGCCAGCAGAAGCGACAGGGACCGCACTGAAGCTTTCTTT.

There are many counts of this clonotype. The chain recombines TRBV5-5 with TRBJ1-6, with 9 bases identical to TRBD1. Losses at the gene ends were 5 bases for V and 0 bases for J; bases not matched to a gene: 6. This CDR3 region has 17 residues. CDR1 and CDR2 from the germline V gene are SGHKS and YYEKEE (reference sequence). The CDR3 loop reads CASSTGQGDSYNSPLHF. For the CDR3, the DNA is TGTGCCAGCAGTACGGGACAGGGAGACTCCTATAATTCACCCCTCCACTTT.